Below are 9 T cell receptor beta chains sequenced from a single sample in a study of shared T cell receptors in the human thymus. Sequenced by immunoSEQ multiplex PCR; TCRdb stores in-frame clones only, minus some. Here the sample spans hundreds of thousands of clones, 70% to 90% being singletons. These data were likewise used in another study, on human thymus T cells.

The material sequenced was thymocytes. These TCRs come from a boy under three years old with a congenital heart defect.

The chain couples TRBV23-1 to TRBJ2-7; maybe TRBD2 (6 bases). TRBV23-1 is an open reading frame, and its role is uncertain. CDR3 size: 14 residues. Deletions cut 3 bases from V and 2 bases from J, with 11 bases between. The CDR3, as DNA: TGCGCCAGCAGTCACGGCGGGAAACCCTACGAGCAGTACTTC. This encodes CASSHGGKPYEQYF.

Only a few counts were recorded for this clone. The chain couples TRBV5-1 to TRBJ2-7; the match to TRBD1 covers 10 bases. This CDR3 has 17 amino acids. V lost 4 bases to trimming and J lost 1 base; unmatched junction nucleotides: 11. Germline assignment: CDR1 SGHRS and CDR2 YFSETQ. CDR3: CASSRRDRGHESYEQYF. The CDR3, as DNA: TGCGCCAGCAGCCGCCGGGACAGGGGCCACGAATCCTACGAGCAGTACTTC.

The chain is built from TRBV7-2 and TRBJ2-7; perhaps TRBD1 as D (5 bases). Trimming left V 2 bases short and J 2 bases short, with 16 bases between. The germline V gene has CDR1 SGHTA and CDR2 FQGNSA. The CDR3 length is 16 residues. The CDR3 coding sequence is TGTGCCAGCAGCTTAATAGGGGCGATAGTCGCCTACGAGCAGTACTTC. This gives the protein CASSLIGAIVAYEQYF. Full variable domain (rest looked up from reference TRBV7-2 and TRBJ2-7): GAGVSQSPSNKVTEKGKDVELRCDPISGHTALYWYRQSLGQGLEFLIYFQGNSAPDKSGLPSDRFSAERTGGSVSTLTIQRTQQEDSAVYLCASSLIGAIVAYEQYFGPGTRLTVT.

V is TRBV27 and J is TRBJ2-3; TRBD2 agrees at 12 bases. After removal of 6 bases from V and 2 bases from J, the junction contained 24 bases not matched to a gene. Germline V gene sequence: CDR1 MNHEY, CDR2 SMNVEV (reference sequence). The CDR3 is 22 residues long. CDR3 in DNA: TGTGCCAGCAGCGACCCCTTTGCCTCTAGCGGGAGGGCTGTTAATCCCACAGATACGCAGTATTTT. Residues: CASSDPFASSGRAVNPTDTQYF.

A single count supports this clone. V and J are TRBV7-2 and TRBJ1-2, with D possibly being TRBD1 (5 bases). Between the trimmed V and J ends, which lost 5 bases and 10 bases, there was a span of 23 bases. The germline CDR1 and CDR2 sequences are SGHTA and FQGNSA. The length of the CDR3 is 15 residues. The chain's CDR3 is CASSPLGPPGQDYTF. CDR3 bases: TGTGCCAGCAGCCCGTTGGGGCCTCCCGGGCAGGACTACACCTTC.

The chain has TRBV15 and TRBJ2-7, with TRBD2 as a possible D gene (5 bases). The V gene's germline CDR1 is LNHNV and CDR2 YYDKDF (reference sequence). This CDR3 has 16 amino acids. Trimming removed 0 bases at V and 7 bases at J, with 19 bases between. In nucleotides, the CDR3 is TGTGCCACCAGCAGAGACTCCCGCGACAATCCGGGAGAGCAGTACTTC. As protein: CATSRDSRDNPGEQYF.

The chain combines TRBV15 with TRBJ2-7; 9 bases line up with TRBD2. V was pared by 0 bases and J by 4 bases, with 7 bases of the junction left unmatched. Germline V CDR1 and CDR2: LNHNV, YYDKDF (reference sequence). This CDR3 spans 16 amino acids. The CDR3 DNA reads as TGTGCCACCAGCAGAGATATAGCGGGAGAGGAATACGAGCAGTACTTC. This codes for CATSRDIAGEEYEQYF.

V and J are TRBV7-2 and TRBJ2-7; 7 nucleotides align to TRBD1. J lost 3 bases, V lost 4 bases, and 6 bases had no gene match. Germline V gene lookup returns CDR1 SGHTA and CDR2 FQGNSA. The CDR3 loop spans 14 amino acids. CDR3 nucleotides: TGTGCCAGCAGCTCAGGGGGACAGTTCTACGAGCAGTACTTC. This codes for CASSSGGQFYEQYF.

This clone has just one count. The CDR3 reads CSVEDRGWTGQETQYF. CDR3 DNA sequence: TGCAGCGTTGAAGATCGCGGTTGGACAGGCCAAGAGACCCAGTACTTC. V and J are TRBV29-1 and TRBJ2-5; 7 bases line up with TRBD1. J gave up 1 base and V 0 bases, and 8 bases lay outside the gene matches. This CDR3 has 16 residues. Germline loops: CDR1 SQVTM, CDR2 ANQGSEA.